Sequencing of this TCR beta chain was carried out in a study of post-analysis software for immune sequencing data (dated by TCRdb to the mid-2010s). In terms of the full investigation: Disease courses on record covered relapsing-remitting, secondary progressive and progressive-relapsing multiple sclerosis, though some patients had no subtype annotation. The patient repertoires were set against ten to eleven previously published healthy control repertoires from donors whose ages ranged from 6 to 25 years. A subset of samples was prepared in parallel using single-end sample barcoding, then pooled and co-amplified after Illumina adapter ligation.

The germline V gene provides CDR1 MNHEY and CDR2 SVGAGI. The CDR3 has 14 amino acids, counting the end cysteine and phenylalanine. Of all the DNA, just the CDR3 is kept, 42 bases in frame from base 1. The germline ends are 11 bases apart after V is trimmed by 2 bases and J by 4 bases. TCR beta repertoires were profiled from peripheral blood of roughly 13 young patients with multiple sclerosis to demonstrate the VDJtools post-analysis software. The patients with multiple sclerosis were children and adolescents between about 6 and 17 years of age. Receptors were amplified or captured by PCR. Reads for this sample came from an Illumina HiSeq 2500. Unique molecular identifiers were incorporated into TCR beta cDNA libraries to reduce PCR and sequencing biases. Per 1 to 10 million input T cells, around 500,000 cDNA molecules were obtained, such that each molecule approximated one T cell. The same protocol used for the earlier healthy control dataset was applied to prepare and sequence the patient libraries. Within a given batch, samples were prepared together, multiplexed and sequenced on the same HiSeq lane. Per the source publication's procedure: MIGEC was used to process the raw barcoded reads, and molecular identifier groups with only a single read were discarded before consensus assembly and CDR3 extraction. VDJtools was used for post-analysis of the clonotype tables, and diversity was normalized by down-sampling every dataset to the size of the smallest sample. In repertoire overlap clustering, CDR3 amino acid sequences, but not nucleotide sequences, were matched to correct batch-related cross-sample contamination. TCRdb reanalyzed the raw reads on its own, using fastp at Q25 for trimming and MiXCR for clone calling, and kept in-frame beta chains. Rows are unified per CDR3 protein, each entry keeping the most common DNA and genes. None of the V and J calls come from the authors' own analysis; TCRdb made them. Present in this sample are hundreds of thousands of distinct CDR3 sequences, roughly 30% of which were seen just once. The ten largest make up roughly 12% of the sample.

This clonotype has just a few counts. No cognate antigen has been identified for it. Base quality data are lacking; no much larger clone is found one base away. Broad study findings and their caveats: The multiple sclerosis patient group was slightly younger than the control group. Multiple sclerosis patients had significantly lower normalized Chao1 diversity than controls, a result that suggests substantial peripheral T-cell clonal expansion. Four or five TRBV segments, including TRBV5-6, TRBV5-1 and TRBV20-1, were significantly more frequent in patients than controls. Strong co-clustering of samples prepared in the same batch was shown by direct clustering with F measure, prompting a batch-effect correction.

The receptor chain draws on TRBV6-5 and TRBJ2-5; the D segment cannot be called with confidence. The specimen was blood. This clonotype originated in a girl aged 5-17 years with multiple sclerosis. The CDR3 region: CASSYTGAPETQYF. The DNA reads TGTGCCAGCAGTTACACCGGAGCACCAGAGACCCAGTACTTC.